This record looks at one TCR beta chain sequence and its context. The CDR3 length is 15 residues. Trimming shortened V by 4 bases and J by 0 bases, and 11 bases separated the two germline ends. Per germline, CDR1 SGDLS and CDR2 YYNGEE. The entry originates in a study of T cell changes during pregnancy in multiple sclerosis. Profiled with immunoSEQ multiplex PCR; TCRdb holds only in-frame clones, not every one. This table has fewer than 85,000 clones, 85% to 95% appearing once. This specimen was peripheral blood, taken before pregnancy. The V call is TRBV9, the J call TRBJ2-1; possibly TRBD1 for D (5 bases). The sequence came from a female donor with multiple sclerosis, enrolled in a pregnancy study. In DNA form, the CDR3 reads TGTGCCAGCAGCCCCCACCAGGGCTCCTACAATGAGCAGTTCTTC. Translating it yields CASSPHQGSYNEQFF.